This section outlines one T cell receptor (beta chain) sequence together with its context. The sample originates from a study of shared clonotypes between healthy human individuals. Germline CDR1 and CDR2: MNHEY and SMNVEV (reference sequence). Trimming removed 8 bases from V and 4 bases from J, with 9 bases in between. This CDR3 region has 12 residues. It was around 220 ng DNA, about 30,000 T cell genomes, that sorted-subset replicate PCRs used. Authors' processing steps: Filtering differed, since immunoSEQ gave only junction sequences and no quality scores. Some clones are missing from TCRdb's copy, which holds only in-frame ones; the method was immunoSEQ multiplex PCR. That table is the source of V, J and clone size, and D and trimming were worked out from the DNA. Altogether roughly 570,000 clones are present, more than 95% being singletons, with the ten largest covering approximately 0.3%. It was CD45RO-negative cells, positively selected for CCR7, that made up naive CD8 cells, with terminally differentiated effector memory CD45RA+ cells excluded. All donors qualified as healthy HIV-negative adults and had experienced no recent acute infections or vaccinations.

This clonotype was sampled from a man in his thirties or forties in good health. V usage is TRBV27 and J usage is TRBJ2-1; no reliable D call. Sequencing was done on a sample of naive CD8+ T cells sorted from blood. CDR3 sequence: CASGVEYNEQFF. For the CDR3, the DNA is TGTGCCAGCGGAGTGGAGTACAATGAGCAGTTCTTC.